The T cell receptor beta chain described here comes from a study of type 1 and type 2 diabetes patients. Amplification started from genomic DNA. A primer set of 30 forward and 13 reverse primers amplified the CDR3. One entry per CDR3 protein, called by TCRdb with MiXCR from the multiplex PCR reads. This table has a few hundred thousand distinct CDR3 sequences, more than 45% appearing once. This CDR3 has 13 residues. V was cut by 7 bases and J by 5 bases, with 11 bases left in between. Germline V gene sequence: CDR1 SGHAT, CDR2 FQNNGV. This clonotype was recorded a few times. This chain links TRBV11-2 with TRBJ2-2; perhaps TRBD2 as D (5 bases). The TCR comes from a man between 18 and 29 years old with type 2 diabetes. Sequenced: peripheral blood mononuclear cells (PBMCs). CDR3 residues: CASTPGGTGELFF. DNA of the CDR3: TGTGCCAGCACCCCCGGAGGAACCGGGGAGCTGTTTTTT.